This entry describes one T cell receptor beta chain. Its antigen remains unknown. The study ran its PCR with 60 Vbeta and 13 Jbeta primers. TCRdb keeps only in-frame clones here, not all; method: immunoSEQ multiplex PCR. The sample lists around 140,000 clones, 80% to 90% occurring once. This sample was included in a study of cytomegalovirus exposure and HLA in healthy donors. Broader study findings: CMV serostatus was the sole immune exposure information available.

This TCR was recovered from a woman in her twenties or thirties in good health and CMV-seronegative. The sample consisted of PBMCs.

CDR3 sequence reads: CASSHYPRDRITNNEQFF. CDR3 DNA: TGTGCCAGCTCACACTATCCTAGGGACAGAATTACTAACAATGAGCAGTTCTTC. The J gene is TRBJ2-1, the V gene TRBV18, with TRBD1 matching 7 bases. This CDR3 comprises 18 residues. V trimming: 4 bases; J trimming: 5 bases; junction bases outside the gene matches: 17. Looked up from germline, CDR1 is KGHSH and CDR2 is LQKENI.